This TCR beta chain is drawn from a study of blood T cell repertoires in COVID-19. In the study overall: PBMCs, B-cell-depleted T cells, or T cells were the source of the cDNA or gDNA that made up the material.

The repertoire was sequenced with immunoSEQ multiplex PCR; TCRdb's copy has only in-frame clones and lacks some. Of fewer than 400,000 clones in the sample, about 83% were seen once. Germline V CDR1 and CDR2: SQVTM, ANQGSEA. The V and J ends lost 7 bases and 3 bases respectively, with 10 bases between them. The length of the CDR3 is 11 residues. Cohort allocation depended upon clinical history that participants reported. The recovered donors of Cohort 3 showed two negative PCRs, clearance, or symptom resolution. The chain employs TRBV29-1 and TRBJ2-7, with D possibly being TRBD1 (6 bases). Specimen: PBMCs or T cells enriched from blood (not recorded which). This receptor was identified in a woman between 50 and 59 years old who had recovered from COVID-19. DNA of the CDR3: TGCAGCGCCCGGGACATCTACGAGCAGTACTTC. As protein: CSARDIYEQYF.